This entry lists 23 T cell receptor beta chains sequenced from one sample in a study of T cell responses to AZD1222 COVID-19 vaccine. Profiling relied on immunoSEQ multiplex PCR, and the TCRdb table lists in-frame clones only, not all of them. Found here are roughly 120,000 clones, about 90% of them singletons; the top ten hold 1.6%. The specimen was peripheral blood, collected 28 days after the second AZD1222 dose. These receptors came from an adult who received the AZD1222 COVID-19 vaccine.

This clone appeared once. The chain recombines TRBV7-2 with TRBJ2-1; 7 bases line up with TRBD2. CDR3 size: 16 residues. Per germline, CDR1 SGHTA and CDR2 FQGNSA. Trimming removed 2 bases from V and 4 bases from J; junction bases left unmatched: 8. CDR3 loop: CASSLWREGGYNEQFF. The CDR3 DNA is TGTGCCAGCAGCTTATGGAGAGAGGGAGGGTACAATGAGCAGTTCTTC.

As regards this clone: The junction does not match germline at one end; this may be a read error. The chain employs TRBV4-1 and TRBJ2-1, with D maybe TRBD2 (6 bases). Germline CDR1 and CDR2: MGHRA and YSYEKL. This CDR3 comprises 14 residues. The CDR3 loop is CASSQDTSFTPPIF. CDR3 DNA: TGCGCCAGCAGCCAAGATACTAGCTTCACACCCCCAATCTTC.

Only a few counts were recorded for this clone. This rearrangement joins TRBV10-3 to TRBJ1-1; D might be TRBD1 (5 bases). Germline CDR1 ENHRY, CDR2 SYGVKD. CDR3 length: 15 residues. The V end lost 10 bases, the J end lost 0 bases, and 18 bases lay between the germline ends. This CDR3 is CATVRGGDLNTEAFF. The CDR3 DNA is TGTGCCACCGTACGGGGGGGTGACTTGAACACTGAAGCTTTCTTT.

This chain uses TRBV6-7 with TRBJ1-2; D unresolved. TRBV6-7 is filed as an ORF, its function uncertain. The ends were cut back, 0 bases at V and 3 bases at J, with 23 bases in the middle. The CDR3 has 19 residues. CDR3 residues: CASSYSQIETPVLYYGYTF. DNA for the CDR3: TGTGCCAGCAGTTACTCACAAATTGAGACACCAGTACTTTACTATGGCTACACCTTC.

The chain joins TRBV28 to TRBJ1-5; D uncertain. The CDR3 has 12 residues. The ends were cut back, 5 bases at V and 7 bases at J, with 9 bases in the middle. In germline, CDR1 is MDHEN, CDR2 SYDVKM. DNA for the CDR3: TGTGCCAGCAGTCCCACGGGACAGCCCCAGCATTTT. Protein: CASSPTGQPQHF.

This rearrangement joins TRBV6-1 to TRBJ1-3; unclear D gene. Between the trimmed V and J ends, which lost 1 base and 1 base, there was a span of 8 bases. This CDR3 has 15 residues. CDR1 is MNHNS and CDR2 is SASEGT in the germline V gene. CDR3 DNA sequence: TGTGCCAGCAGTGAAGTCGCGGTGTCTGGAAACACCATATATTTT. Translated: CASSEVAVSGNTIYF.

The gene calls are TRBV27 and TRBJ2-7; no definite D call. V was cut by 7 bases and J by 7 bases, with 11 bases left in between. The CDR3 contains 11 residues. CDR1 is MNHEY and CDR2 is SMNVEV in the germline V gene (reference sequence). The CDR3 spells CASTHLQEQYF. DNA of the CDR3: TGTGCCAGCACTCACCTACAGGAGCAGTACTTC.

The V call is TRBV19, the J call TRBJ2-7; 10 bases line up with TRBD1. CDR1 and CDR2 from the germline V gene are LNHDA and SQIVND (reference sequence). With V trimmed by 0 bases and J by 7 bases, 3 bases remained unmatched. There are 14 residues in the CDR3. The DNA of the CDR3 is TGTGCCAGTAGTATAGATCGGACAGGGGGTGAGCAGTACTTC. It is translated as CASSIDRTGGEQYF.

This chain connects TRBV11-2 to TRBJ1-5; 8 bases map to TRBD1. The CDR3 is made up of 15 amino acids. V lost 5 bases and J lost 4; bases outside the gene matches: 7. Germline assignment: CDR1 SGHAT and CDR2 FQNNGV. The CDR3 reads CASSGGTGENQPQHF. DNA of the CDR3: TGTGCCAGCAGCGGAGGGACAGGAGAGAATCAGCCCCAGCATTTT.

CDR3 residues: CASSHPMDLSGNTIYF. Here the CDR3 DNA reads TGCGCCAGCAGTCATCCTATGGACCTCTCTGGAAACACCATATATTTT. The chain links TRBV23-1 to TRBJ1-3; D is uncertain. TRBV23-1 is an ORF, and what it does is uncertain. This CDR3 has 16 residues. Trimming cost V 3 bases and J 0 bases, with 12 bases left between them.

In this sample, this clone turned up once. The chain recombines TRBV7-9 with TRBJ2-2, with a possible D match to TRBD1 (6 bases). The germline CDR1 and CDR2 sequences are SEHNR and FQNEAQ (reference sequence). Trimming stripped 2 bases from V and 4 bases from J, with 11 bases between. This CDR3 is built from 15 residues. CDR3 loop: CASSLTGQITGELFF. The CDR3 DNA sequence: TGTGCCAGCAGCTTAACAGGACAGATCACCGGGGAGCTGTTTTTT.

The chain carries TRBV28 and TRBJ1-1; D might be TRBD1 (6 bases). The CDR3 is 16 residues long. Germline CDR1 MDHEN, CDR2 SYDVKM. Trimming shortened V by 6 bases and J by 3 bases, and 20 bases separated the two germline ends. The CDR3 DNA reads TGTGCCAGCAGCTTAATGACAGGTTCGGAGGACACTGAAGCTTTCTTT. Its translation: CASSLMTGSEDTEAFF. Using reference TRBV28 and TRBJ1-1 for the parts outside the CDR3, the full variable domain is DVKVTQSSRYLVKRTGEKVFLECVQDMDHENMFWYRQDPGLGLRLIYFSYDVKMKEKGDIPEGYSVSREKKERFSLILESASTNQTSMYLCASSLMTGSEDTEAFFGQGTRLTVV.

The rearrangement joins TRBV24-1 to TRBJ2-5; D uncertain. V lost 4 bases, J lost 2 bases, and 10 bases lay in between. The CDR3 runs to 14 residues. The germline gives CDR1 KGHDR, CDR2 SFDVKD. CDR3 in amino acids: CATSDPNPQETQYF. As DNA, the CDR3 is TGTGCCACCAGTGACCCTAACCCGCAAGAGACCCAGTACTTC.

V and J are TRBV12-3 or TRBV12-4 and TRBJ2-7; D could derive from TRBD1 or TRBD2 (6 bases each). The CDR3 length is 12 residues. V shed 6 bases and J shed 7 bases, with 13 bases lying between them. CDR3 bases: TGTGCCAGCAGCCGGGGGCGGTGGGAGCAGTACTTC. Encoded protein: CASSRGRWEQYF.

The chain recombines TRBV27 with TRBJ2-7; D is possibly TRBD2 (7 bases). Germline CDR1 MNHEY, CDR2 SMNVEV (reference sequence). The CDR3 is 14 amino acids. V dropped 6 bases and J dropped 6 bases, with 18 bases sitting between them. Here the CDR3 reads CASRKAGALREQYF. The CDR3 DNA sequence: TGTGCCAGCAGAAAGGCGGGGGCCCTCCGCGAGCAGTACTTC.

The gene calls are TRBV19 and TRBJ2-3; D remains unclear. Trimming took off 1 base at V and 0 bases at J, with 8 bases between the two ends. Germline V lookup: CDR1 LNHDA, CDR2 SQIVND (reference sequence). This CDR3 has 15 residues. CDR3 amino acids: CASSIVGYSTDTQYF. CDR3 in DNA: TGTGCCAGTAGTATAGTTGGGTACAGCACAGATACGCAGTATTTT.

The J gene is TRBJ1-2, the V gene TRBV5-5; D is possibly TRBD1 (5 bases). Germline assignment: CDR1 SGHKS and CDR2 YYEKEE (reference sequence). The V and J ends lost 6 bases and 6 bases respectively, with 15 bases between them. This CDR3 region has 13 residues. The CDR3 protein is CASTSGWGNGYTF. The CDR3 bases are TGTGCCAGCACCTCCGGCTGGGGCAATGGCTACACCTTC.

The chain uses TRBV19 and TRBJ1-1; D is perhaps TRBD1 (6 bases). Trimming removed 3 bases at V and 3 bases at J, with 8 bases between. Germline V gene data show CDR1 as LNHDA and CDR2 as SQIVND (reference sequence). The CDR3 covers 13 residues. CDR3 coding DNA: TGTGCCAGTAGTATCTCAGGGGACACTGAAGCTTTCTTT. Its translation is CASSISGDTEAFF.

The chain joins TRBV19 to TRBJ2-7, with D tentatively TRBD2 (5 bases). The CDR3 consists of 14 residues. Germline-derived CDR1 and CDR2 are LNHDA and SQIVND (reference sequence). V was cut by 2 bases and J by 1 base, with 9 bases left in between. CDR3 loop: CASSIIRGSYEQYF. CDR3 nucleotides: TGTGCCAGTAGTATAATCCGGGGTTCCTACGAGCAGTACTTC.

The chain joins TRBV5-4 to TRBJ2-7; either TRBD1 or TRBD2 may supply D (5 bases each). The CDR3 length is 14 residues. V was clipped by 4 bases and J by 2 bases, with 13 bases between them. Germline V CDR1 and CDR2: SGHNT, YYREEE (reference sequence). The CDR3 DNA sequence: TGTGCCAGCAGCCTGGGGACGGCTACCTACGAGCAGTACTTC. This gives the protein CASSLGTATYEQYF.

V and J are TRBV30 and TRBJ1-5, with 7 bases identical to TRBD1. V lost 2 bases, J lost 4 bases, and 2 bases stayed unmatched. The CDR3 loop spans 13 amino acids. Germline V gives CDR1 GTSNPN, CDR2 SVGIG (reference sequence). The CDR3 DNA follows: TGTGCCTGGAGTTCAGGGGGGAATCAGCCCCAGCATTTT. Translating gives CAWSSGGNQPQHF. Drawing the rest from reference TRBV30 and TRBJ1-5, the complete variable domain is SQTIHQWPATLVQPVGSPLSLECTVEGTSNPNLYWYRQAAGRGLQLLFYSVGIGQISSEVPQNLSASRPQDRQFILSSKKLLLSDSGFYLCAWSSGGNQPQHFGDGTRLSIL.

The chain employs TRBV4-2 and TRBJ1-2, with D unclear. This CDR3 has 14 residues. From germline, CDR1 is LGHNA and CDR2 YNFKEQ. The V end was cut by 3 bases, the J end by 6 bases, with 14 bases between. CDR3 nucleotide sequence: TGTGCCAGCAGCCATGAATCTCTGAGGGATGGCTACACCTTC. It codes for CASSHESLRDGYTF.

The CDR3 protein is CASSYSLGYGGYTF. As DNA, the CDR3 is TGTGCCAGCAGTTACTCTCTGGGTTATGGTGGCTACACCTTC. The V gene is TRBV6-5, the J gene TRBJ1-2; D is uncertain. Germline CDR1 reads MNHEY; CDR2 reads SVGAGI. Trimming left V 0 bases short and J 7 bases short, with 12 bases between. The CDR3 runs to 14 residues.